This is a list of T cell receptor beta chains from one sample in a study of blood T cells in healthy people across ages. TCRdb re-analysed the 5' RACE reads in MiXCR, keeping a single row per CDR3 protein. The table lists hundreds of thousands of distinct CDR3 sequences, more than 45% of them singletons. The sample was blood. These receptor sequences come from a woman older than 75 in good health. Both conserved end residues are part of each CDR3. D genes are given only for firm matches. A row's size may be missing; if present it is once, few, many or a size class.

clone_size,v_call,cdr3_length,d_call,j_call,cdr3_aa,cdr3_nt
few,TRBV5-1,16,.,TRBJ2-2,CASSLKGQANTGELFF,TGCGCCAGCAGCTTAAAGGGGCAAGCGAACACCGGGGAGCTGTTTTTT
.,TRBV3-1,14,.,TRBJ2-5,CASSHRGVYNGQYF,TGTGCCAGCAGCCACCGAGGAGTCTACAATGGGCAGTACTTC
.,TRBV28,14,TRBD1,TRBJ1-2,CASSPGTANYGYTF,TGTGCCAGCAGTCCGGGGACAGCTAACTATGGCTACACCTTC
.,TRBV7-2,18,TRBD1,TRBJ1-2,CASSSLGDRGIINYGYTF,TGTGCCAGCAGCTCCCTTGGGGACAGGGGGATCATTAACTATGGCTACACCTTC
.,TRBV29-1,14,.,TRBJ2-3,CSVARTTGPDTQYF,TGCAGCGTTGCTAGGACGACAGGACCAGATACGCAGTATTTT
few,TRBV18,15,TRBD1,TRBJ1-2,CASSPGTGEIYGYTF,TGTGCCAGCTCACCCGGGACAGGAGAAATTTATGGCTACACCTTC
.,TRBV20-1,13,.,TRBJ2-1,CSARDWDQETQFF,TGCAGTGCTAGAGATTGGGACCAAGAGACCCAGTTCTTC
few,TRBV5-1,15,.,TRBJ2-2,CASSLAGRDPGELFF,TGCGCCAGCAGCTTGGCTGGCAGGGACCCCGGGGAGCTGTTTTTT
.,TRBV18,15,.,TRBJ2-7,CASSPTGLPSYEQYF,TGTGCCAGCTCACCAACCGGGTTGCCCTCCTACGAGCAGTACTTC
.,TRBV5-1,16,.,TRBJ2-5,CASSFLSGTTGNEQYF,TGCGCCAGCAGCTTTCTCTCGGGGACCACGGGTAATGAGCAGTACTTC
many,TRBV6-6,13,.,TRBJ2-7,CASSRDVSYEQYF,TGTGCCAGCAGCCGCGATGTCAGTTACGAGCAGTACTTC
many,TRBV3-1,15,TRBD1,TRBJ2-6,CASSRQGSGANVLTF,TGTGCCAGCAGCCGACAGGGCTCTGGGGCCAACGTCCTGACTTTC
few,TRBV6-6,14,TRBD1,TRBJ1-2,CASSGTGDTYGYTF,TGTGCCAGCAGCGGGACAGGGGATACCTATGGCTACACCTTC
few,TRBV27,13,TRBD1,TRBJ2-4,CASSRNRGSQQYF,TGTGCCAGCAGTCGGAACAGGGGGTCCCAGCAGTACTTC
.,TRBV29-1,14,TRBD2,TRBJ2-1,CSVISGSSYNEQFF,TGCAGCGTGATAAGCGGGAGCTCCTACAATGAGCAGTTCTTC
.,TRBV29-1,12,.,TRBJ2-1,CSVESRDNEQFF,TGCAGCGTTGAATCCCGGGACAATGAGCAGTTCTTC
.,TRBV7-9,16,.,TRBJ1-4,CASSPDIAGTNEKLFF,TGTGCCAGCAGCCCCGATATAGCAGGAACTAATGAAAAACTGTTTTTT
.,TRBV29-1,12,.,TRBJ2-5,CSVVWGPETQYF,TGCAGCGTTGTTTGGGGCCCAGAGACCCAGTACTTC
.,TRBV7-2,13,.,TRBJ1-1,CASSPTANTETFF,TGTGCCAGCAGCCCGACTGCGAACACTGAAACTTTCTTT
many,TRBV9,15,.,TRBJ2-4,CASTQGGSSKNIQYF,TGTGCCAGCACCCAGGGGGGGAGCTCCAAAAACATTCAGTACTTC
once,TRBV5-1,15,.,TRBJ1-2,CASSRGAEQFYGYTF,TGCGCCAGCAGCCGAGGCGCTGAACAATTCTATGGCTACACCTTC
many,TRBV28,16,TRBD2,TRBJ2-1,CASTQRLAGGYNEQFF,TGTGCCAGCACCCAAAGACTAGCGGGAGGATACAATGAGCAGTTCTTC
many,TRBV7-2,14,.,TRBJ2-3,CASSLGAGLDTQYF,TGTGCCAGCAGCTTAGGGGCGGGGCTAGATACGCAGTATTTT
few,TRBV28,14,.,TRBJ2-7,CASRQLGTAREQYF,TGTGCCAGCAGACAATTAGGAACAGCACGCGAGCAGTACTTC
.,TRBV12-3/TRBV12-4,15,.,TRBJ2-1,CASIPRGVAYNEQFF,TGTGCCAGCATCCCTCGGGGTGTCGCCTACAATGAGCAGTTCTTC
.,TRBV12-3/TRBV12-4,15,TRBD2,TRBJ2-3,CASSFPQRGGSTQYF,TGTGCCAGCAGTTTCCCTCAGCGGGGGGGTTCTACGCAGTATTTT
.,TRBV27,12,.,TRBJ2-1,CATCAAYNEQFF,TGTGCCACTTGCGCAGCGTACAATGAGCAGTTCTTC
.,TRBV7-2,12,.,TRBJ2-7,CASSYYLGEQYF,TGTGCCAGCAGCTATTACCTCGGCGAGCAGTACTTC
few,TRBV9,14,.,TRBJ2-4,CARRLLSQKNIQYF,TGTGCCAGGCGCCTCCTCTCACAGAAAAACATTCAGTACTTC
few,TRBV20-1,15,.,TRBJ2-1,CSARDLTGAYNEQFF,TGCAGTGCTAGAGACCTGACAGGAGCCTACAATGAGCAGTTCTTC
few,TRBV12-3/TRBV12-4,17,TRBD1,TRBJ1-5,CASSLGTGGGSNQPQHF,TGTGCCAGCAGTTTAGGGACAGGGGGAGGTAGCAATCAGCCCCAGCATTTT
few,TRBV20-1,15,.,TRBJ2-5,CSADSQGGLQETQYF,TGCAGTGCTGACAGCCAGGGGGGCCTCCAAGAGACCCAGTACTTC
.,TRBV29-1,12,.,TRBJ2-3,CSVEDLRDTQYF,TGCAGCGTTGAAGATTTGAGGGATACGCAGTATTTT
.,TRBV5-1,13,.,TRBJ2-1,CASREGSYNEQFF,TGCGCCAGCAGGGAAGGCTCCTACAATGAGCAGTTCTTC
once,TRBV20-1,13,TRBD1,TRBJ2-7,CSASTGSSYEQYF,TGCAGTGCTTCGACAGGGAGCTCCTACGAGCAGTACTTC
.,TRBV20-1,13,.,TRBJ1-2,CSARGRSTYGYTF,TGCAGTGCTAGAGGGCGGAGCACCTATGGCTACACCTTC
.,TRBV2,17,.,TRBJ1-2,CASSEARLVWGRYGYTF,TGTGCCAGCAGTGAAGCGCGGCTTGTTTGGGGGCGCTATGGCTACACCTTC
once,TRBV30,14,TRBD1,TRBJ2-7,CAWDKRDRAYEQYF,TGTGCCTGGGACAAACGGGACAGGGCGTACGAGCAGTACTTC
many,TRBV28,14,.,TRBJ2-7,CASSLGGLPYEQYF,TGTGCCAGCAGTTTAGGGGGGCTCCCCTACGAGCAGTACTTC
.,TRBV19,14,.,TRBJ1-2,CASSRTGTANGYTF,TGTGCCAGTAGTCGGACCGGGACGGCGAACGGCTACACCTTC
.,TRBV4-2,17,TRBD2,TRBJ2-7,CASSQGSGRELSYEQYF,TGTGCCAGCAGCCAAGGATCCGGGCGGGAGTTGTCCTACGAGCAGTACTTC
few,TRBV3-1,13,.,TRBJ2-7,CASSQLGPYEQYF,TGTGCCAGCAGCCAATTGGGCCCCTACGAGCAGTACTTC
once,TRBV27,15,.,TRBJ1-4,CASRRGGSTNEKLFF,TGTGCCAGCAGGAGGGGAGGATCAACTAATGAAAAACTGTTTTTT
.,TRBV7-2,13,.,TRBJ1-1,CASNHDGYTKAFF,TGTGCCAGCAACCACGACGGCTACACTAAAGCTTTCTTT
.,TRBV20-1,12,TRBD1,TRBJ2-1,CSAKQGAQEQFF,TGCAGTGCTAAACAGGGGGCCCAGGAGCAGTTCTTC
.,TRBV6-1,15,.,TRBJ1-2,CASRQDRQEYYGYTF,TGTGCCAGCAGACAAGACCGACAGGAGTACTATGGCTACACCTTC
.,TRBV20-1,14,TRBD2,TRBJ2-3,CSAPTSGTTDTQYF,TGCAGTGCTCCTACTAGCGGGACCACAGATACGCAGTATTTT
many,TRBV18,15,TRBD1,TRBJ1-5,CASSTTGSGNQPQHF,TGTGCCAGCTCAACGACAGGGAGCGGCAATCAGCCCCAGCATTTT
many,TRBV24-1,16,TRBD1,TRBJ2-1,CATSDLTARGLGEQFF,TGTGCCACCAGTGACCTCACCGCCAGGGGGCTGGGGGAGCAGTTCTTC
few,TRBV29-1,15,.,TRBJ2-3,CSAVRGRTGADTQYF,TGCAGCGCCGTGCGGGGGCGTACTGGCGCAGATACGCAGTATTTT
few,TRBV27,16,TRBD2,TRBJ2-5,CASSLLTSGRGETQYF,TGTGCCAGCAGTCTACTAACTAGCGGGAGGGGAGAGACCCAGTACTTC
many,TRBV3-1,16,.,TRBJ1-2,CASSPGTGKTMVGYTF,TGTGCCAGCAGCCCCGGGACGGGAAAGACTATGGTTGGCTACACCTTC
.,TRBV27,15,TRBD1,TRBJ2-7,CASSVTGTGGFEQYF,TGTGCCAGCAGTGTCACCGGGACAGGGGGTTTCGAGCAGTACTTC